The T cell receptor beta chain described here comes from a study of T cell clonality in common variable immunodeficiency. General study points: In common variable immunodeficiency, TCR beta chains reportedly carried fewer deletions and N-nucleotide insertions.

The method was immunoSEQ multiplex PCR; TCRdb's version includes in-frame clones alone and lacks a portion of them. Singletons are absent from the sample, which has about 44,000 clones. This clone has ten or more counts. Its cognate antigen is unknown. Coverage ceases 3 residues before the CDR3 finishes, and the germline J gene fills in the end. J lost 7 bases, V lost 5 bases, and 6 bases had no gene match. This CDR3 contains 13 residues. The germline gives CDR1 SNHLY, CDR2 FYNNEI. The sequenced sample was peripheral blood mononuclear cells. This TCR was sampled from a person between 18 and 75 years old in good health. The chain combines TRBV2 with TRBJ1-2; 8 nucleotides align to TRBD1. CDR3 bases read: TGTGCCAGCAGTTTCGACAGGGGTGTTGGC. It is translated as CASSFDRGVG. The full CDR3 is CASSFDRGVGYTF.